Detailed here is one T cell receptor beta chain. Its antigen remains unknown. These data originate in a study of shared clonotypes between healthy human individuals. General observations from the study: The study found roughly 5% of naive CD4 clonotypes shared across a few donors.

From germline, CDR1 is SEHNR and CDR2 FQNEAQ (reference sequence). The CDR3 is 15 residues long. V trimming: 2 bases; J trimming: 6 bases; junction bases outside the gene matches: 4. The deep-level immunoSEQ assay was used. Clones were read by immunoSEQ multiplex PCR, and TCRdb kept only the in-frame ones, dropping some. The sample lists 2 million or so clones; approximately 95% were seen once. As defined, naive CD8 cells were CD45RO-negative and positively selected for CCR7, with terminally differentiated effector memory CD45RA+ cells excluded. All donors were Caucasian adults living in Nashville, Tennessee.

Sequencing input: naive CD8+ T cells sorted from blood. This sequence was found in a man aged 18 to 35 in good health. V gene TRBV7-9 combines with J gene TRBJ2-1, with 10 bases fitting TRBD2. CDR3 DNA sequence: TGTGCCAGCAGCTTATCTAGCGGGAGTGCCAATGAGCAGTTCTTC. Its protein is CASSLSSGSANEQFF. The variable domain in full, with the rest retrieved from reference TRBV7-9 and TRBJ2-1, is DTGVSQNPRHKITKRGQNVTFRCDPISEHNRLYWYRQTLGQGPEFLTYFQNEAQLEKSRLLSDRFSAERPKGSFSTLEIQRTEQGDSAMYLCASSLSSGSANEQFFGPGTRLTVL.